This note documents a single T cell receptor beta chain sequence. No cognate antigen has been identified for it. Base qualities were left out, and no much larger clone turns up one base away. Separate from the roughly 630-subject first cohort, the validation cohort of 120 subjects was the group to which the donors belonged. The data were obtained in a study of cytomegalovirus exposure and HLA in healthy donors (dated 2017 in TCRdb). Concerning the study at large: The 650 to 800 repertoires of the first cohort and the 95 to 150 validation repertoires were produced on the same platform, according to a later analysis. Along with the roughly 670-subject first cohort, a separate validation cohort of over a hundred different subjects was used. The study aimed to test whether signatures of past pathogen exposure could be identified by cataloging public T cell receptors. High-throughput TCR immunosequencing, statistical association of individual TCRs with disease status, and machine learning were combined to predict cytomegalovirus infection status. The paper's findings and limits, for the study overall: Of the cluster scores, about 94% were above 0 in a later analysis, which found that TCRs clustered in the first cohort also tended to co-occur in the roughly 130 validation repertoires. A later analysis had no HLA typing for the validation cohort, so co-occurrence there was scored across all 130 or so repertoires. A few of the identified cytomegalovirus-associated TCR beta chains were confirmed in vitro to be specific for cytomegalovirus antigens. According to the authors, the approach could potentially be generalized to other disease states and immunological phenotypes. The study gave a list of under 200 TCR beta chains associated with cytomegalovirus. Across donors, most TCR sequences were observed very rarely, whereas some public TCRs were present in many individuals. The classifier was reported to diagnose cytomegalovirus status with high specificity and sensitivity in both the original and validation cohorts.

The junction carries 16 bases between V and J, which are trimmed by 4 bases and 7 bases respectively. The CDR3 runs 14 amino acids, cysteine and phenylalanine included. Only the CDR3 DNA stays, 42 bases, in frame from base 1. As encoded in the germline V gene, CDR1 is MGHRA while CDR2 is YSYEKL. The library relied on the immunoSEQ multiplex PCR assay. The published analysis was carried out like this. A statistical classification framework was developed to diagnose cytomegalovirus status using the catalog of TCR beta chain sequences. TCRdb carries this immuneACCESS record with in-frame sequences only. Its versions omit some clonotypes, under half of them owing to an unresolved V gene in the studies checked, with the rest unexplained. Clone size and V and J calls were adopted from that table, with D and trimming inferred from the DNA. A total of fewer than 150,000 clones appear in this sample, roughly 83% of them only once. The ten largest make up 4.5% to 6% of the sample.

This TCR was sampled from a man aged 18 to 29 in good health and CMV-seronegative. The V and J segments used are TRBV4-1 and TRBJ1-2; the D segment cannot be called with confidence. The sample was PBMCs. At the DNA level, the sequence is TGCGCCAGCAGCCCCTTGGTGGCCCACCCTGGCTACACCTTC. Translated, it gives CASSPLVAHPGYTF.